Listed below are T cell receptor beta chains from one sample, sequenced in a study of blood T cell repertoires in COVID-19. Produced via immunoSEQ multiplex PCR; TCRdb's table is partial and in-frame only. This table has approximately 150,000 clones, about 86% appearing once. Material: peripheral blood. The receptors come from a woman aged 70-85 years with acute or convalescent COVID-19. The CDR3 runs from the conserved cysteine through the conserved F or W. Each record gives: D gene, V gene, clone size, J gene, CDR3 protein, CDR3 DNA. A D gene is named only where the DNA matches it firmly. Clone size is stated in some rows and not others, as once, few, many or a class when expanded.

d_gene: .
v_gene: TRBV7-8
abundance: .
j_gene: TRBJ1-5
CDR3aa: CASSTRGRGEPQHF
CDR3nt: TGTGCCAGCAGCACCAGGGGCCGGGGGGAGCCCCAGCATTTT

d_gene: .
v_gene: TRBV6-5
abundance: .
j_gene: TRBJ1-4
CDR3aa: CASREGGLNEKLFF
CDR3nt: TGTGCCAGCAGGGAGGGAGGGTTGAATGAAAAACTGTTTTTT

d_gene: .
v_gene: TRBV7-6
abundance: .
j_gene: TRBJ2-1
CDR3aa: CASSLVAENNEQFF
CDR3nt: TGTGCCAGCAGCTTAGTAGCGGAGAACAATGAGCAGTTCTTC

d_gene: TRBD1
v_gene: TRBV12-3/TRBV12-4
abundance: few
j_gene: TRBJ1-2
CDR3aa: CASSWDRVYGYTF
CDR3nt: TGTGCCAGCAGTTGGGACAGGGTCTATGGCTACACCTTC

d_gene: TRBD1
v_gene: TRBV10-3
abundance: .
j_gene: TRBJ1-2
CDR3aa: CAISGGGTVSYGYTF
CDR3nt: TGTGCCATCAGTGGAGGGGGGACAGTCTCCTATGGCTACACCTTC

d_gene: .
v_gene: TRBV4-2
abundance: .
j_gene: TRBJ2-1
CDR3aa: CASSQGGSDNEQFF
CDR3nt: TGTGCCAGCAGCCAAGGGGGCAGTGACAATGAGCAGTTCTTC

d_gene: .
v_gene: TRBV28
abundance: .
j_gene: TRBJ1-5
CDR3aa: CASSFESAGNQPQHF
CDR3nt: TGTGCCAGCAGTTTCGAAAGTGCGGGGAATCAGCCCCAGCATTTT

d_gene: TRBD2
v_gene: TRBV30
abundance: .
j_gene: TRBJ2-3
CDR3aa: CAWSWGTSGRGGTDTQYF
CDR3nt: TGTGCCTGGAGCTGGGGGACTAGCGGGAGGGGGGGCACAGATACGCAGTATTTT

d_gene: .
v_gene: TRBV10-1
abundance: once
j_gene: TRBJ1-2
CDR3aa: CASKFGGYYGYTF
CDR3nt: TGCGCCAGCAAATTCGGGGGTTACTATGGCTACACCTTC

d_gene: TRBD2
v_gene: TRBV5-1
abundance: .
j_gene: TRBJ2-3
CDR3aa: CASSWGLVTDTQYF
CDR3nt: TGCGCCAGCAGCTGGGGACTAGTTACAGATACGCAGTATTTT

d_gene: .
v_gene: TRBV23-1
abundance: .
j_gene: TRBJ1-3
CDR3aa: CASSQPQRAGSGNTIYF
CDR3nt: TGCGCCAGCAGTCAACCGCAACGGGCGGGGTCTGGAAACACCATATATTTT

d_gene: .
v_gene: TRBV28
abundance: .
j_gene: TRBJ2-7
CDR3aa: CASSPTGSGSYEQYF
CDR3nt: TGTGCCAGCAGTCCCACAGGGTCGGGTTCCTACGAGCAGTACTTC

d_gene: .
v_gene: TRBV20-1
abundance: .
j_gene: TRBJ2-3
CDR3aa: CSASRGPDTQYF
CDR3nt: TGCAGTGCTAGTCGGGGTCCAGATACGCAGTATTTT

d_gene: TRBD2
v_gene: TRBV7-8
abundance: .
j_gene: TRBJ2-7
CDR3aa: CASSLTRDYLYEQYF
CDR3nt: TGTGCCAGCAGCTTAACACGGGACTACTTATACGAGCAGTACTTC

d_gene: .
v_gene: TRBV5-4
abundance: .
j_gene: TRBJ1-6
CDR3aa: CASSLVQGGGSYNSPLHF
CDR3nt: TGTGCCAGCAGCTTGGTACAAGGGGGGGGGTCCTATAATTCACCCCTCCACTTT

d_gene: TRBD1
v_gene: TRBV2
abundance: .
j_gene: TRBJ1-1
CDR3aa: CASSGTGGTEAFF
CDR3nt: TGTGCCAGCAGTGGGACAGGGGGCACTGAAGCTTTCTTT

d_gene: .
v_gene: TRBV4-2
abundance: .
j_gene: TRBJ2-2
CDR3aa: CASSPRLANTGELFF
CDR3nt: TGTGCCAGCAGCCCTCGACTAGCGAACACCGGGGAGCTGTTTTTT

d_gene: .
v_gene: TRBV6-4
abundance: .
j_gene: TRBJ2-7
CDR3aa: CASSWTARKNYEQYF
CDR3nt: TGTGCCAGCAGTTGGACAGCCAGAAAGAACTACGAGCAGTACTTC

d_gene: .
v_gene: TRBV4-3
abundance: once
j_gene: TRBJ1-2
CDR3aa: CASSQGFLSNYGYTF
CDR3nt: TGCGCCAGCAGCCAAGGTTTTCTTAGTAACTATGGCTACACCTTC

d_gene: .
v_gene: TRBV20-1
abundance: .
j_gene: TRBJ1-5
CDR3aa: CSASANGAIEGPQHF
CDR3nt: TGCAGTGCTAGTGCCAATGGGGCGATAGAAGGGCCCCAGCATTTT

d_gene: TRBD1
v_gene: TRBV5-1
abundance: few
j_gene: TRBJ1-6
CDR3aa: CASSPQGGPVHF
CDR3nt: TGCGCCAGCAGCCCTCAGGGGGGCCCTGTACACTTT

d_gene: TRBD1
v_gene: TRBV27
abundance: .
j_gene: TRBJ2-7
CDR3aa: CASRSQGAGEQYF
CDR3nt: TGTGCCAGCAGAAGCCAGGGGGCGGGCGAGCAGTACTTC

d_gene: TRBD1
v_gene: TRBV19
abundance: .
j_gene: TRBJ2-5
CDR3aa: CASSMSRTGAETQYF
CDR3nt: TGTGCCAGTAGTATGTCTCGGACAGGGGCAGAGACCCAGTACTTC

d_gene: .
v_gene: TRBV3-1/TRBV3-2
abundance: .
j_gene: TRBJ1-5
CDR3aa: CASSPTRGANNQPQHF
CDR3nt: TGTGCCAGCAGCCCGACGCGGGGCGCGAACAATCAGCCCCAGCATTTT

d_gene: .
v_gene: TRBV5-4
abundance: .
j_gene: TRBJ2-7
CDR3aa: CASTLNPGDSYEQYF
CDR3nt: TGTGCCAGCACCCTAAACCCGGGGGACTCCTACGAGCAGTACTTC

d_gene: TRBD1
v_gene: TRBV4-2
abundance: .
j_gene: TRBJ1-1
CDR3aa: CASSQSGTGGVEAFF
CDR3nt: TGTGCCAGCAGCCAATCCGGGACAGGGGGCGTTGAAGCTTTCTTT

d_gene: TRBD2
v_gene: TRBV5-1
abundance: .
j_gene: TRBJ2-5
CDR3aa: CASSLAGTRQETQYF
CDR3nt: TGCGCCAGCAGCTTGGCCGGGACTAGACAAGAGACCCAGTACTTC

d_gene: TRBD1
v_gene: TRBV4-1
abundance: .
j_gene: TRBJ2-3
CDR3aa: CASSQQTGGLGTDTQYF
CDR3nt: TGCGCCAGCAGCCAGCAAACAGGGGGCCTCGGCACAGATACGCAGTATTTT

d_gene: TRBD2
v_gene: TRBV2
abundance: .
j_gene: TRBJ2-5
CDR3aa: CASSDGLAGGETQYF
CDR3nt: TGTGCCAGCAGTGATGGCCTAGCGGGAGGAGAGACCCAGTACTTC

d_gene: TRBD1
v_gene: TRBV4-1
abundance: .
j_gene: TRBJ2-5
CDR3aa: CASSRDRGQGETQYF
CDR3nt: TGCGCCAGCAGCCGCGACAGGGGGCAAGGAGAGACCCAGTACTTC

d_gene: .
v_gene: TRBV6-1
abundance: .
j_gene: TRBJ2-4
CDR3aa: CASSEPGDQNIQYF
CDR3nt: TGTGCCAGCAGTGAACCAGGGGACCAAAACATTCAGTACTTC

d_gene: TRBD1
v_gene: TRBV10-3
abundance: once
j_gene: TRBJ2-7
CDR3aa: CAISRDRGSYEQYF
CDR3nt: TGTGCCATCAGTCGGGACAGGGGTAGCTACGAGCAGTACTTC

d_gene: .
v_gene: TRBV6-5
abundance: .
j_gene: TRBJ1-1
CDR3aa: CASSIRQLNTEAFF
CDR3nt: TGTGCCAGCAGTATCCGACAGCTGAACACTGAAGCTTTCTTT

d_gene: TRBD2
v_gene: TRBV5-1
abundance: .
j_gene: TRBJ2-2
CDR3aa: CASSSPGTSGSYTGELFF
CDR3nt: TGCGCCAGCAGCTCCCCCGGAACTAGCGGGAGTTACACCGGGGAGCTGTTTTTT

d_gene: .
v_gene: TRBV7-2
abundance: .
j_gene: TRBJ1-1
CDR3aa: CASSLEGVGHTEAFF
CDR3nt: TGTGCCAGCAGCTTAGAGGGGGTGGGGCACACTGAAGCTTTCTTT

d_gene: .
v_gene: TRBV2
abundance: .
j_gene: TRBJ2-6
CDR3aa: CAGGLSHSGANVLTF
CDR3nt: TGTGCCGGCGGACTATCCCACTCTGGGGCCAACGTCCTGACTTTC

d_gene: .
v_gene: TRBV7-2
abundance: .
j_gene: TRBJ2-7
CDR3aa: CASSTDRPYEQYF
CDR3nt: TGTGCCAGCAGCACCGACAGGCCCTACGAGCAGTACTTC

d_gene: .
v_gene: TRBV11-2
abundance: .
j_gene: TRBJ1-2
CDR3aa: CASSLGSVGGVAGYTF
CDR3nt: TGTGCCAGCAGCTTAGGGTCTGTGGGGGGAGTAGCAGGCTACACCTTC

d_gene: .
v_gene: TRBV19
abundance: .
j_gene: TRBJ1-1
CDR3aa: CASSTVWSTEAFF
CDR3nt: TGTGCCAGTAGTACGGTCTGGAGTACTGAAGCTTTCTTT

d_gene: TRBD1
v_gene: TRBV5-5
abundance: .
j_gene: TRBJ1-2
CDR3aa: CASSLAGGADNYGYTF
CDR3nt: TGTGCCAGCAGCTTGGCAGGGGGCGCGGACAACTATGGCTACACCTTC

d_gene: TRBD1
v_gene: TRBV5-1
abundance: .
j_gene: TRBJ1-6
CDR3aa: CASSLQGSYNSPLHF
CDR3nt: TGCGCCAGCAGCTTACAGGGGTCCTATAATTCACCCCTCCACTTT

d_gene: .
v_gene: TRBV4-3
abundance: .
j_gene: TRBJ1-2
CDR3aa: CASSQDLSSGYTF
CDR3nt: TGCGCCAGCAGCCAAGATCTTTCGAGTGGCTACACCTTC

d_gene: .
v_gene: TRBV18
abundance: .
j_gene: TRBJ2-2
CDR3aa: CASSPSGQGEITGELFF
CDR3nt: TGTGCCAGCTCACCGAGCGGGCAGGGTGAGATCACCGGGGAGCTGTTTTTT

d_gene: TRBD1
v_gene: TRBV6-5
abundance: .
j_gene: TRBJ1-3
CDR3aa: CASRPGQGGNTIYF
CDR3nt: TGTGCCAGCAGGCCTGGACAGGGGGGAAACACCATATATTTT

d_gene: TRBD1
v_gene: TRBV5-1
abundance: .
j_gene: TRBJ1-1
CDR3aa: CASSLGLGQGDTEAFF
CDR3nt: TGCGCCAGCAGCTTGGGCCTAGGACAGGGGGACACTGAAGCTTTCTTT

d_gene: .
v_gene: TRBV7-9
abundance: .
j_gene: TRBJ2-7
CDR3aa: CASSLDREQYF
CDR3nt: TGTGCCAGCAGCTTAGATCGCGAGCAGTACTTC

d_gene: TRBD1
v_gene: TRBV6-2/TRBV6-3
abundance: .
j_gene: TRBJ2-7
CDR3aa: CASSGRDRTWGSYEQYF
CDR3nt: TGTGCCAGCAGTGGCCGGGACAGAACATGGGGATCCTACGAGCAGTACTTC

d_gene: .
v_gene: TRBV18
abundance: .
j_gene: TRBJ1-5
CDR3aa: CASSTGGNQPQHF
CDR3nt: TGTGCCAGCTCAACGGGGGGCAATCAGCCCCAGCATTTT

d_gene: TRBD1
v_gene: TRBV7-9
abundance: .
j_gene: TRBJ2-2
CDR3aa: CATAGQGGTTGELFF
CDR3nt: TGTGCCACCGCCGGACAGGGAGGTACCACCGGGGAGCTGTTTTTT

d_gene: TRBD1
v_gene: TRBV5-1
abundance: .
j_gene: TRBJ2-2
CDR3aa: CASSRDSPTGELFF
CDR3nt: TGCGCCAGCAGCCGGGACAGCCCCACCGGGGAGCTGTTTTTT

d_gene: .
v_gene: TRBV27
abundance: .
j_gene: TRBJ2-2
CDR3aa: CASTPAGFTQLQWNTGELFF
CDR3nt: TGTGCCAGCACGCCTGCGGGGTTTACTCAGTTACAGTGGAACACCGGGGAGCTGTTTTTT

d_gene: TRBD1
v_gene: TRBV6-2/TRBV6-3
abundance: .
j_gene: TRBJ1-1
CDR3aa: CASSYRGGRMNTEAFF
CDR3nt: TGTGCCAGCAGTTACAGAGGGGGCAGGATGAACACTGAAGCTTTCTTT

d_gene: .
v_gene: TRBV21-1
abundance: .
j_gene: TRBJ1-4
CDR3aa: CASSQPGTAHEKLFF
CDR3nt: TGTGCCAGCAGCCAGCCCGGGACTGCTCATGAAAAACTGTTTTTT